This entry lists 4 T cell receptor beta chains sequenced from one sample in a study of T-cell reconstitution after alpha-beta-depleted transplantation in children (dated by TCRdb to about 2016). Receptor libraries were prepared by PCR. The data were produced on an Illumina HiSeq 2500. To normalize quantification of the TCRbeta repertoire, the TCR libraries were built with molecular barcoding that relied on unique molecular identifiers. TCRdb reran the public reads through fastp at Q25 and MiXCR, keeping productive beta chains. Under each unique CDR3 protein, matching rows form one entry showing the most common genes and DNA. This sample lists hundreds of thousands of distinct CDR3 sequences; roughly 18% were detected once. The top ten hold 3.3% of the sample. The sequences come from PBMCs from the stem cell graft donor, collected from the stem cell graft. These receptors all come from a human donor who donated a stem cell graft to a child with acute lymphoblastic leukemia.

The CDR3 spells CSAGRTSGSGEQFF. The CDR3 nucleotides read TGCAGTGCTGGACGGACTAGCGGGAGTGGTGAGCAGTTCTTC. The V call is TRBV20-1, the J call TRBJ2-1, with TRBD2 identical over 13 bases. The CDR3 has 14 amino acids. Looked up from germline, CDR1 is DFQATT and CDR2 is SNEGSKA (reference sequence). J gave up 9 bases and V 5 bases, and 7 bases lay outside the gene matches.

This clonotype was detected once. The chain couples TRBV20-1 to TRBJ1-2; D possibly corresponds to TRBD1 (5 bases). In germline, CDR1 is DFQATT, CDR2 SNEGSKA (reference sequence). Trimming shortened V by 5 bases and J by 0 bases, and 16 bases separated the two germline ends. The CDR3 covers 15 residues. In DNA form, the CDR3 reads TGCAGTGCTGCTTCGGGCAGGGCCCCTAACTATGGCTACACCTTC. It specifies CSAASGRAPNYGYTF.

There are a few counts of this clonotype. The V and J genes are TRBV19 and TRBJ1-1; a possible D gene is TRBD1 (6 bases). Germline CDR1 LNHDA, CDR2 SQIVND (reference sequence). The CDR3 totals 14 residues. V was trimmed by 9 bases and J by 5 bases, leaving 19 bases between them. The CDR3 region is CASSRGKGHTEAFF. The CDR3 DNA is TGTGCCAGCTCAAGAGGAAAGGGACATACTGAAGCTTTCTTT.

The V gene is TRBV18, the J gene TRBJ1-5; D possibly corresponds to TRBD1 (6 bases). The ends were cut back, 2 bases at V and 4 bases at J, with 12 bases in the middle. The germline V gene has CDR1 KGHSH and CDR2 LQKENI. The CDR3 totals 15 residues. The CDR3: CASSPFGQMNQPQHF. For the CDR3, the DNA is TGTGCCAGCTCACCATTTGGACAGATGAATCAGCCCCAGCATTTT.